What follows are 23 T cell receptor beta chains derived from one specimen sequenced in a study of CD8 T cells in Susac syndrome. The authors reverse transcribed roughly 0.45 to 1 ug RNA with random hexamers. TCRdb ran MiXCR on the immunoSEQ multiplex PCR reads and lists one entry per CDR3 protein. The data hold 150,000 to 200,000 distinct CDR3 sequences, with roughly 91% observed a single time. Input material: CD4+ T cells from PBMCs. These receptor sequences come from a human donor with Susac syndrome.

V usage is TRBV20-1 and J usage is TRBJ2-7; 12 nucleotides align to TRBD2. The CDR3 has 14 amino acids. Germline CDR1 DFQATT, CDR2 SNEGSKA (reference sequence). V gave up 3 bases and J gave up 4 bases; unmatched junction bases: 4. CDR3 DNA: TGCAGTGCTAGTCCTAGCGGGAGGGCATACGAGCAGTACTTC. Translating gives CSASPSGRAYEQYF.

The rearrangement joins TRBV3-1 to TRBJ1-6; D ambiguous. Germline V gene sequence: CDR1 LGHDT, CDR2 YNNKEL (reference sequence). This CDR3 is built from 15 residues. V was trimmed by 4 bases and J by 5 bases, leaving 12 bases between them. For the CDR3, the DNA is TGTGCCAGCAGCCTTTTGCCCGGGAATAATTCACCCCTCCACTTT. Translating gives CASSLLPGNNSPLHF.

The chain is built from TRBV24-1 and TRBJ2-5; TRBD2 agrees at 14 bases. Germline V gene sequence: CDR1 KGHDR, CDR2 SFDVKD. The ends lost 7 bases at V and 3 bases at J; junction bases unmatched: 3. The CDR3 consists of 15 residues. The CDR3 DNA sequence: TGTGCCACCAGGGGACTAGCGGGAGCGGAAGAGACCCAGTACTTC. This sequence encodes CATRGLAGAEETQYF.

The chain uses TRBV5-1 and TRBJ2-3; the match to TRBD1 covers 7 bases. The V gene's germline CDR1 is SGHRS and CDR2 YFSETQ. The CDR3 spans 16 residues. The ends lost 2 bases at V and 2 bases at J; junction bases unmatched: 8. The CDR3 DNA reads as TGCGCCAGCAGCTTTTACAGGGGCGGCCCCACAGATACGCAGTATTTT. Protein: CASSFYRGGPTDTQYF.

The chain employs TRBV28 and TRBJ1-5; tentatively, D is TRBD1 (5 bases). Germline loops: CDR1 MDHEN, CDR2 SYDVKM. The CDR3 contains 16 residues. Trimming took 7 bases from V and 2 from J, leaving 18 bases between them. CDR3 sequence reads: CASIDSSRGGNQPQHF. The CDR3 DNA follows: TGTGCCAGCATCGATTCCTCTCGGGGGGGCAATCAGCCCCAGCATTTT.

This chain connects TRBV5-4 to TRBJ1-2; D unclear. V was pared by 4 bases and J by 13 bases, with 17 bases between. The CDR3 loop spans 12 amino acids. The germline V gene encodes CDR1 SGHNT and CDR2 YYREEE (reference sequence). This CDR3 reads CASSREFTPGTF. The CDR3 coding sequence is TGTGCCAGCAGCCGGGAATTTACACCGGGCACCTTC.

This sequence joins TRBV2 and TRBJ2-7; no definite D call. The length of the CDR3 is 12 residues. V was trimmed by 6 bases and J by 4 bases, leaving 10 bases between them. Germline-derived CDR1 and CDR2 are SNHLY and FYNNEI. The DNA for the CDR3 is TGTGCCAGCAGACGGAAAGTGTACGAGCAGTACTTC. Amino acid sequence: CASRRKVYEQYF.

V and J are TRBV28 and TRBJ2-5; D may be TRBD1 (8 bases). V lost 6 bases and J lost 1, with 15 bases in between. Germline values: CDR1 MDHEN, CDR2 SYDVKM. This CDR3 spans 15 amino acids. The CDR3 spells CASSERDRPQETQYF. CDR3 nucleotide sequence: TGTGCCAGCAGCGAGCGGGACAGGCCCCAAGAGACCCAGTACTTC.

The chain is built from TRBV28 and TRBJ2-1; possibly TRBD1 or TRBD2 for D (5 bases each). V lost 5 bases to trimming and J lost 4 bases, with 15 bases between them. Per germline, CDR1 MDHEN and CDR2 SYDVKM. The CDR3 is 15 residues long. CDR3 coding DNA: TGTGCCAGCAGTGAAGGGACGGATCCTTACAATGAGCAGTTCTTC. This translates into CASSEGTDPYNEQFF.

This clonotype was picked up one time. The genes are TRBV14 and TRBJ1-2; TRBD1 might be the D (5 bases). The CDR3 covers 17 residues. Germline values: CDR1 SGHDN, CDR2 FVKESK. Trimming took off 1 base at V and 4 bases at J, with 19 bases between the two ends. The CDR3 DNA is TGTGCCAGCAGCCAAGGCCGTGGGACCGAGAACCTCTATGGCTACACCTTC. As protein: CASSQGRGTENLYGYTF.

The CDR3 DNA sequence: TGCGCCAGCAGCATGAGGACAGGGGGCGGAGGCTACGAGCAGTACTTC. This sequence encodes CASSMRTGGGGYEQYF. The V gene is TRBV5-1, the J gene TRBJ2-7; 11 nucleotides line up with TRBD1. Trimming removed 4 bases from V and 3 bases from J; junction bases left unmatched: 9. The CDR3 covers 16 residues. Germline-derived CDR1 and CDR2 are SGHRS and YFSETQ.

This clonotype was counted between two and nine times. V and J are TRBV5-1 and TRBJ2-7; D not certain. Trimming stripped 0 bases from V and 6 bases from J, with 13 bases between. CDR3 length: 14 residues. Looked up from germline, CDR1 is SGHRS and CDR2 is YFSETQ. CDR3 DNA sequence: TGCGCCAGCAGCTTGGAACTTATTAAAGGCGAGCAGTACTTC. It translates to CASSLELIKGEQYF.

The genes are TRBV20-1 and TRBJ2-2; TRBD1 matches 8 bases. Germline V gene sequence: CDR1 DFQATT, CDR2 SNEGSKA (reference sequence). Trimming at V came to 0 bases and at J to 1 base, leaving 1 base not matched to a gene. The CDR3 spans 15 residues. This CDR3 reads CSARDGTGNTGELFF. CDR3 DNA sequence: TGCAGTGCTAGAGATGGGACAGGGAACACCGGGGAGCTGTTTTTT.

The genes are TRBV5-4 and TRBJ2-7; D gene ambiguous. The CDR3 totals 14 residues. V gave up 1 base and J gave up 6 bases, with 14 bases separating them. Looked up from germline, CDR1 is SGHNT and CDR2 is YYREEE (reference sequence). The CDR3 DNA follows: TGTGCCAGCAGCTTGTCACCGTCATTGGGCGAGCAGTACTTC. As protein: CASSLSPSLGEQYF.

V is TRBV6-1 and J is TRBJ2-7; 7 positions match TRBD1. V trimming: 5 bases; J trimming: 0 bases; junction bases outside the gene matches: 10. Germline V gene lookup returns CDR1 MNHNS and CDR2 SASEGT. This CDR3 region has 16 residues. This chain's CDR3 is CASSPGQGQISYEQYF. CDR3 nucleotides: TGTGCCAGCAGTCCCGGGCAGGGACAGATCTCCTACGAGCAGTACTTC.

The rearrangement uses TRBV30 and TRBJ2-4; TRBD1 might be the D (5 bases). This CDR3 contains 13 residues. Germline CDR1 reads GTSNPN; CDR2 reads SVGIG (reference sequence). Trimming took off 3 bases at V and 8 bases at J, with 14 bases between the two ends. The CDR3 DNA sequence: TGTGCCTGGAGGGGCAGGGCTTTAGACATTCAGTACTTC. Translation: CAWRGRALDIQYF.

The V gene is TRBV9, the J gene TRBJ2-1, with D perhaps TRBD2 (6 bases). The V and J ends lost 1 base and 0 bases respectively, with 14 bases between them. The CDR3 is 17 residues long. Germline lookup yields CDR1 SGDLS and CDR2 YYNGEE. The CDR3, as DNA: TGTGCCAGCAGCGTAATGAGCCAGGGAGGCTCCTACAATGAGCAGTTCTTC. The encoded protein is CASSVMSQGGSYNEQFF.

This rearrangement joins TRBV20-1 to TRBJ2-5, with 9 bases aligning to TRBD1. Losses at the gene ends were 5 bases for V and 4 bases for J; bases not matched to a gene: 5. Germline loops: CDR1 DFQATT, CDR2 SNEGSKA (reference sequence). The CDR3 has 13 residues. In DNA, the CDR3 is TGCAGTGCTGCGACAGGGGGGATAGAGACCCAGTACTTC. It codes for CSAATGGIETQYF.

The chain couples TRBV18 to TRBJ1-1; 9 nucleotides agree with TRBD1. Germline V gene data show CDR1 as KGHSH and CDR2 as LQKENI. Germline trimming cut 0 bases from V and 0 bases from J; bases unmatched to any gene: 5. This CDR3 has 17 amino acids. The chain's CDR3 is CASSPPFTGGMNTEAFF. The CDR3 bases are TGTGCCAGCTCACCACCTTTCACAGGGGGCATGAACACTGAAGCTTTCTTT.

The chain uses TRBV19 and TRBJ2-5, with 12 positions matching TRBD2. The CDR3 totals 15 residues. V was clipped by 9 bases and J by 4 bases; unmatched bases: 9. Germline CDR1 and CDR2: LNHDA and SQIVND (reference sequence). CDR3 protein: CARGRLAGEGETQYF. The DNA for the CDR3 is TGTGCCAGAGGGCGACTAGCGGGAGAGGGAGAGACCCAGTACTTC.

V and J are TRBV29-1 and TRBJ2-7, with TRBD1 matching 11 bases. The CDR3 loop spans 13 amino acids. V lost 4 bases and J lost 6; bases outside the gene matches: 5. Germline V gene sequence: CDR1 SQVTM, CDR2 ANQGSEA. In DNA form, the CDR3 reads TGCAGCGTTGGCTGGACAGGGGGCCGCGAGCAGTACTTC. Amino acid sequence: CSVGWTGGREQYF.

The J gene is TRBJ1-5, the V gene TRBV19; D remains unclear. The length of the CDR3 is 11 residues. V lost 6 bases and J 11 bases, leaving 11 bases between the germline ends. Germline lookup yields CDR1 LNHDA and CDR2 SQIVND (reference sequence). CDR3 protein: CASSLRDSQHF. The CDR3 bases are TGTGCCAGTAGCCTTAGGGATTCCCAGCATTTT.

The chain couples TRBV20-1 to TRBJ1-3; D is ambiguous. Germline CDR1 and CDR2: DFQATT and SNEGSKA (reference sequence). The CDR3 has 16 residues. V was shortened by 1 base and J by 0 bases, with 13 bases between the two germline ends. As DNA, the CDR3 is TGCAGTGCTAGAGGCACGCCGACTAGCTCTGGAAACACCATATATTTT. Its translation is CSARGTPTSSGNTIYF.